This T cell receptor (beta chain) was sequenced during a study of blood T cell repertoires in COVID-19. Turning to the study itself: The study drew acute and convalescent COVID-19 samples from the United States, Italy and Spain.

How the authors handled the data: Estimates of nucleated cell counts were drawn from the amplification of reference gene primers. TCRdb's table, derived via immunoSEQ multiplex PCR, lists solely in-frame clones and lacks some. D and trimming come from the DNA, and the V and J calls and clone size come from that table. The sample carries approximately 150,000 clones, roughly 81% recorded once. This clone was recorded once. This CDR3 has 17 amino acids. The germline V gene has CDR1 KGHSH and CDR2 LQKENI. V was trimmed by 1 base and J by 2 bases, leaving 17 bases between them. This chain links TRBV18 with TRBJ2-5; the D gene is possibly TRBD2 (7 bases). The sequence was collected from a man aged 35-49 years with acute or convalescent COVID-19. Sequenced sample: peripheral blood. CDR3 in amino acids: CASSPRGGALKQETQYF. In DNA, the CDR3 is TGTGCCAGCTCACCACGGGGGGGGGCCCTCAAACAAGAGACCCAGTACTTC.